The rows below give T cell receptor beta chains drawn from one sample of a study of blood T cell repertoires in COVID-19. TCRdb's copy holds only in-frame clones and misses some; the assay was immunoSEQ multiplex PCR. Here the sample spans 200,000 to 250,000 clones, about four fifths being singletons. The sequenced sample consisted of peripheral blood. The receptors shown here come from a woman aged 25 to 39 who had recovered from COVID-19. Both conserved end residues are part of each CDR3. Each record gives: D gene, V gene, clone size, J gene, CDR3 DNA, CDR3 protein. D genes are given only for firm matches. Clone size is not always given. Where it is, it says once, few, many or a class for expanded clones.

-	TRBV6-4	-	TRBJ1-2	TGTGCCAGCAGTGACTCTGACAGGAGCTACACCTTC	CASSDSDRSYTF
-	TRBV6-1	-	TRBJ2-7	TGTGCCAGCAGTGAAGATCCAGTCTACGAGCAGTACTTC	CASSEDPVYEQYF
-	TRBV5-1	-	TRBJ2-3	TGCGCCAGCAGCGAGGCAGATACGCAGTATTTT	CASSEADTQYF
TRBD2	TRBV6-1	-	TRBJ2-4	TGTGCCAGCAGTGTTGGACTAGCGGGAGGGCTCGGAAACATTCAGTACTTC	CASSVGLAGGLGNIQYF
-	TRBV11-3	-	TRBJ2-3	TGTGCCAGCAGCCCAACGCGGTCCACAGATACGCAGTATTTT	CASSPTRSTDTQYF
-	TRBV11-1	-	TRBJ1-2	TGTGCCAGCAGCCCGGTCCTTGCCTATGGCTACACCTTC	CASSPVLAYGYTF
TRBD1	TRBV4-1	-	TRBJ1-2	TGCGCCAGCAGCCAAAGCCCGACAGGGGGGAAGTCCTATGGCTACACCTTC	CASSQSPTGGKSYGYTF
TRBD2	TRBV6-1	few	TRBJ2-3	TGTGCCAGCAGTGAGGGCGCGGGAGGGTTCACAGATACGCAGTATTTT	CASSEGAGGFTDTQYF
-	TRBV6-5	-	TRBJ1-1	TGTGCCAGCAGTTACTCCCACTTTAACACTGAAGCTTTCTTT	CASSYSHFNTEAFF
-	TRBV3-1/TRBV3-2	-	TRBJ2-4	TGTGCCAGCAGCCCACAACGGCGGGGCGTAGCCAAAAACATTCAGTACTTC	CASSPQRRGVAKNIQYF
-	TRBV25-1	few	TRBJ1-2	TGTGCCAGCAGTGAATATCAGAGGAACTATGGCTACACCTTC	CASSEYQRNYGYTF
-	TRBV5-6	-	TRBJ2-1	TGTGCCAGCAGCTTGGTCCGGGGGAGTCAATCGGATGAGCAGTTCTTC	CASSLVRGSQSDEQFF
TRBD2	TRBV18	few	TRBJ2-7	TGTGCCAGCTCACCACCTGGACTAGCGGGGTCCTACGAGCAGTACTTC	CASSPPGLAGSYEQYF
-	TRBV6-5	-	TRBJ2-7	TGTGCCAGCAGTCCCGACATGGGCCACTACGAGCAGTACTTC	CASSPDMGHYEQYF
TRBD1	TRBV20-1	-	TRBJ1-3	TGCAGTGCTAGTCTACAGGGGGGTGGAAACACCATATATTTT	CSASLQGGGNTIYF
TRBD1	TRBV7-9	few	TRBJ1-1	TGTGCCAGCAGCCCACGAACGGGACAGGACACTGAAGCTTTCTTT	CASSPRTGQDTEAFF
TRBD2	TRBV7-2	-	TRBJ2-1	TGTGCCAGCAGCTTAGGCGTAGCGGGAGGGAGGGAGCAGTTCTTC	CASSLGVAGGREQFF
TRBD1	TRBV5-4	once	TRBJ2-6	TGTGCCAGCAGCCATACCCCTGGACAGGGCCGCTCTGGGGCCAACGTCCTGACTTTC	CASSHTPGQGRSGANVLTF
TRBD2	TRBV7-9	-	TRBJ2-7	TGTGCCAGTAGACTAGCGGGAGTATACGAGCAGTACTTC	CASRLAGVYEQYF
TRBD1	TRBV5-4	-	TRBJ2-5	TGTGCCAGCAGCTTCACCCCGGGACAGAGATTCCAAGAGACCCAGTACTTC	CASSFTPGQRFQETQYF
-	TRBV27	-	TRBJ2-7	TGTGCCAGCAGTTTTAGCGAAAGCTCCTACGAGCAGTACTTC	CASSFSESSYEQYF
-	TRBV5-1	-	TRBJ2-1	TGCGCCAGCAGCTTGATTGGAGGGCCTGGTGAGCAGTTCTTC	CASSLIGGPGEQFF